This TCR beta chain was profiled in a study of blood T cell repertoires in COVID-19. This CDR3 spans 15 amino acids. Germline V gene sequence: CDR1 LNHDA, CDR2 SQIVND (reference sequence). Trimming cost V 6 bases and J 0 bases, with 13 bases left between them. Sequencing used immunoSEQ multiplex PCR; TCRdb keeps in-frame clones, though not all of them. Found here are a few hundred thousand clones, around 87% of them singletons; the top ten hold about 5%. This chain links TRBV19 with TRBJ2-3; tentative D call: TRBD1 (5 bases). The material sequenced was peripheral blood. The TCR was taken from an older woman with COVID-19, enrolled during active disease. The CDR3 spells CASSPTEASTDTQYF. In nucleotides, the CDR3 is TGTGCCAGTAGCCCGACAGAGGCTAGCACAGATACGCAGTATTTT.